This T cell receptor (beta chain) originates from a study of glioma-infiltrating T cells after dendritic cell vaccination. With regard to this clone: Its antigen is currently unknown.

Input was roughly 2.2 ug genomic DNA, or all available if less. Some clones are missing from TCRdb's copy, which holds only in-frame ones; the method was immunoSEQ multiplex PCR. The data hold just under 85,000 clones, with around nine tenths observed a single time. Study-wide results and caveats: Only a small number of patients had complete blood and tumor samples.

Isocitrate dehydrogenase mutation was absent in all glioblastoma patients. CDR3 length: 14 amino acids. CDR1 is SGHAT and CDR2 is FQNNGV in the germline V gene. With 4 bases removed from V and 0 bases from J, the gap between germline ends came to 7 bases. This chain joins TRBV11-2 and TRBJ2-1; D remains unclear. The sample was blood, taken before dendritic cell vaccination. This TCR came from a human donor with glioblastoma. The CDR3 protein is CASSSVFSYNEQFF. The CDR3, as DNA: TGTGCCAGCAGCTCCGTCTTCTCCTACAATGAGCAGTTCTTC.